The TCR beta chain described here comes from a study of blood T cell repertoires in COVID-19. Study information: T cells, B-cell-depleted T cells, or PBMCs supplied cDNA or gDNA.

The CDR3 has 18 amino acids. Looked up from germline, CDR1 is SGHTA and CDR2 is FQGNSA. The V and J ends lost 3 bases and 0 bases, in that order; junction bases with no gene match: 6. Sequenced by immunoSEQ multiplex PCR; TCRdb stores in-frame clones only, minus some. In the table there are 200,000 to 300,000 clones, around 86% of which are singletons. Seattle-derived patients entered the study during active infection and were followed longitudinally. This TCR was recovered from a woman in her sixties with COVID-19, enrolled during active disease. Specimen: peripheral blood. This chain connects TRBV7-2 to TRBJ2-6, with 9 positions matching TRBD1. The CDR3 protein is CASSFGGTGFSGANVLTF. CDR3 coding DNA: TGTGCCAGCAGCTTCGGAGGGACAGGGTTCTCTGGGGCCAACGTCCTGACTTTC.